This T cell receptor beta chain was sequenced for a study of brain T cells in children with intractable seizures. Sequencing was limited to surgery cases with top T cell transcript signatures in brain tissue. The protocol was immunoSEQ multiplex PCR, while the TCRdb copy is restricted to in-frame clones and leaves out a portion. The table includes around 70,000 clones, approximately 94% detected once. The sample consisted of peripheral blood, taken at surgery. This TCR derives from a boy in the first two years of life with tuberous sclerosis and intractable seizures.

This chain's CDR3 is CASRPDSNRDSYEQYF. As DNA, the CDR3 is TGTGCCAGCAGACCCGACAGTAACCGGGATTCCTACGAGCAGTACTTC. This chain connects TRBV4-2 to TRBJ2-7; D assignment may be TRBD1 or TRBD2 (5 bases each). V lost 6 bases and J 1 base, leaving 19 bases between the germline ends. Per germline, CDR1 LGHNA and CDR2 YNFKEQ. The CDR3 length is 16 residues.